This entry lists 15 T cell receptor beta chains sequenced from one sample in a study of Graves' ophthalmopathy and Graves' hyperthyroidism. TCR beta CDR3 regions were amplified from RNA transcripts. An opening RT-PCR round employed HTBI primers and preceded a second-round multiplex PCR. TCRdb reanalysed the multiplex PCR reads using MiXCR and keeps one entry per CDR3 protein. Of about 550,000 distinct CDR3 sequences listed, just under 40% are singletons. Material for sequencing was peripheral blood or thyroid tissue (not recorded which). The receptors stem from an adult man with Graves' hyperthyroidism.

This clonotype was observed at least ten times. DNA for the CDR3: TGTGCCAGCACTGAGGGCAGGGCTTATGGCTACACCTTC. The encoded protein is CASTEGRAYGYTF. This sequence joins TRBV6-5 and TRBJ1-2, with D maybe TRBD1 (5 bases). Germline V gives CDR1 MNHEY, CDR2 SVGAGI. V lost 7 bases, J lost 5 bases, and 14 bases lay in between. The CDR3 totals 13 residues.

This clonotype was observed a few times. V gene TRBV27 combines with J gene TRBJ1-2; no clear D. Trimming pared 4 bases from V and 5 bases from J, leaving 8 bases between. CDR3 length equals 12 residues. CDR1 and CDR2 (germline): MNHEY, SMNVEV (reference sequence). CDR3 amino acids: CASSSPGYGYTF. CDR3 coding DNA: TGTGCCAGCAGTTCGCCGGGGTATGGCTACACCTTC.

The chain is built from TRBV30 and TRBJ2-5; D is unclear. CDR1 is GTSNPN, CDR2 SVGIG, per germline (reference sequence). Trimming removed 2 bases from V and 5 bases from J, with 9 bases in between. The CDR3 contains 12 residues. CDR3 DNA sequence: TGTGCCTGGAGTCAAGTTGGGGAGACCCAGTACTTC. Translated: CAWSQVGETQYF.

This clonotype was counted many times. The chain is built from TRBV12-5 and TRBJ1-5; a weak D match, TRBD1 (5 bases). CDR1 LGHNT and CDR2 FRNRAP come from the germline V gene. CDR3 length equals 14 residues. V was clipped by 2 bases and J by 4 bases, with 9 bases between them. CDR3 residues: CASGLFEGNQPQHF. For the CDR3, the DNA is TGTGCTAGTGGTTTGTTCGAGGGGAATCAGCCCCAGCATTTT.

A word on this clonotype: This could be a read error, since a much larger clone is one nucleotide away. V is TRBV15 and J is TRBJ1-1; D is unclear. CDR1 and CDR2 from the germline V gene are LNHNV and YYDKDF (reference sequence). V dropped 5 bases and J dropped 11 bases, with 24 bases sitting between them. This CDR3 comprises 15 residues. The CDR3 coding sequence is TGTGCCACCAGCGGCGACGGAGTGAAGGGCCAAGGGGCTTTCTTT. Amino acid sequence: CATSGDGVKGQGAFF. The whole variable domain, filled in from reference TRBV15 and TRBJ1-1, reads DAMVIQNPRYQVTQFGKPVTLSCSQTLNHNVMYWYQQKSSQAPKLLFHYYDKDFNNEADTPDNFQSRRPNTSFCFLDIRSPGLGDTAMYLCATSGDGVKGQGAFFGQGTRLTVV.

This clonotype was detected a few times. The CDR3 spells CASSIRTGTDQPQHF. The CDR3, as DNA: TGTGCCAGTAGTATAAGGACAGGGACCGATCAGCCCCAGCATTTT. This chain connects TRBV19 to TRBJ1-5, with 8 bases aligning to TRBD1. V shed 2 bases, J shed 5 bases, and the junction held 5 bases outside the gene matches. Germline CDR1 reads LNHDA; CDR2 reads SQIVND (reference sequence). CDR3 length equals 15 residues.

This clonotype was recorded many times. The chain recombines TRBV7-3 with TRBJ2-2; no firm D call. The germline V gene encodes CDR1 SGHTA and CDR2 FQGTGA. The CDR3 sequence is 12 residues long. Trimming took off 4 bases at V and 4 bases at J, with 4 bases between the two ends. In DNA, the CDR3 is TGTGCCAGCAGCTCCCGCACCGGGGAGCTGTTTTTT. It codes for CASSSRTGELFF.

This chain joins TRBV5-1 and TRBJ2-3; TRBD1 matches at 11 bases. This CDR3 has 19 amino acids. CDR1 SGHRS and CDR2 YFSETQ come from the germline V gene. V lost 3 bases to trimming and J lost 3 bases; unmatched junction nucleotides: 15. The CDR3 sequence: CASSYRDRGWRPGTDTQYF. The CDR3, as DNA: TGCGCCAGCAGCTACCGGGACAGGGGGTGGCGTCCCGGTACAGATACGCAGTATTTT.

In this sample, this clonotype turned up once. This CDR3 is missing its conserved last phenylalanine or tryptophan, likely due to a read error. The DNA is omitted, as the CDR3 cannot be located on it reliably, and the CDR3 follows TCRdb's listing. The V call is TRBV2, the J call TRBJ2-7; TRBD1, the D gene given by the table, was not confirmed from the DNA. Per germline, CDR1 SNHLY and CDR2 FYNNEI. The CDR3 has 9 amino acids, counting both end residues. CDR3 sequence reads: CASSEAWGT.

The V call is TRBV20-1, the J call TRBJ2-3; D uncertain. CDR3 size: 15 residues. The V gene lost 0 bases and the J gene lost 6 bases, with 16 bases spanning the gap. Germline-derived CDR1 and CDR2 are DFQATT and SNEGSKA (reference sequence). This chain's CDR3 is CSARDAPATSDTQYF. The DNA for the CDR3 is TGCAGTGCTAGAGATGCCCCCGCTACTTCTGATACGCAGTATTTT.

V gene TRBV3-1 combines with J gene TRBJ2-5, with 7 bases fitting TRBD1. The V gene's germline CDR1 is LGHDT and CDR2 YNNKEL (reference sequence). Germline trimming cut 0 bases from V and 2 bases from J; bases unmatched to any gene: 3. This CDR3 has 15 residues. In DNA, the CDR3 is TGTGCCAGCAGCCAAGAGGCCAGGGGGCAAGAGACCCAGTACTTC. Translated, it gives CASSQEARGQETQYF.

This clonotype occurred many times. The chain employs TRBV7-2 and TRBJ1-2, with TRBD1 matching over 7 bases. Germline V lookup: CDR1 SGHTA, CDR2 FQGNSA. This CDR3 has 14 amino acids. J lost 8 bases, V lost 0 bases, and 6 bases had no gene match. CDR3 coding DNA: TGTGCCAGCAGCTTAGCTCTGAGGGGGCAAGGCTACACCTTC. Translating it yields CASSLALRGQGYTF.

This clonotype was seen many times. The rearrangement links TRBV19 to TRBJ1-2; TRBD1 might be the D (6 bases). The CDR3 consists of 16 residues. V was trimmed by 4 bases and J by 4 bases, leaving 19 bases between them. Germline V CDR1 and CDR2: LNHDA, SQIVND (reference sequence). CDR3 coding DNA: TGTGCCAGTAGTAACTCATCAGGGGCAGTGCGCTATGGCTACACCTTC. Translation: CASSNSSGAVRYGYTF.

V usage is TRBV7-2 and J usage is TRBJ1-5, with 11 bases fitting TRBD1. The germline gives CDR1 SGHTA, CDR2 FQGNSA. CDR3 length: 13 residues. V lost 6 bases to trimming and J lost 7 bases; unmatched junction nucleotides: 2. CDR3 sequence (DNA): TGTGCCAGCAGAAGGACAGGGGGCCAGCCCCAGCATTTT. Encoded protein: CASRRTGGQPQHF.

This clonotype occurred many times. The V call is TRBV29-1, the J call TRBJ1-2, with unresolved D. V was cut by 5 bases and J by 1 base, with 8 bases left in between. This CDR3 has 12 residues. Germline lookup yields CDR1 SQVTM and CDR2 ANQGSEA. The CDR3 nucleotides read TGCAGCGTTTCTTCCAATAACTATGGCTACACCTTC. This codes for CSVSSNNYGYTF. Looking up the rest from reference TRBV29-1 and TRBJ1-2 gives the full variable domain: SAVISQKPSRDICQRGTSLTIQCQVDSQVTMMFWYRQQPGQSLTLIATANQGSEATYESGFVIDKFPISRPNLTFSTLTVSNMSPEDSSIYLCSVSSNNYGYTFGSGTRLTVV.